This T cell receptor (beta chain) derives from a study of control samples from healthy donors and cancer patients. Trimming pared 4 bases from V and 5 bases from J, leaving 11 bases between. Germline lookup yields CDR1 MNHEY and CDR2 SMNVEV (reference sequence). The CDR3 totals 13 residues. Libraries were prepared by immunoSEQ multiplex PCR; TCRdb keeps only in-frame clonotypes and omits some of them. The top ten clones hold less than 9% of a sample with roughly 120,000 clones, more than 85% of them seen once. The clonotype originates from a woman under 30 in good health. The rearrangement joins TRBV27 to TRBJ1-1, with D maybe TRBD1 (5 bases). Sequenced: blood. Here the CDR3 reads CASSSVGGTEAFF. The CDR3 DNA follows: TGTGCCAGCAGTTCCGTTGGGGGGACTGAAGCTTTCTTT.